A selection of T cell receptor beta chains follows, all from one sample in a study of Graves' ophthalmopathy and Graves' hyperthyroidism. TCRdb analysed the multiplex PCR reads with MiXCR anew, one entry per CDR3 protein. Counted here are a few hundred thousand distinct CDR3 sequences, 15% occurring once; the ten biggest clones make up approximately 7%. The specimen sequenced was peripheral blood. The receptors here all came from a woman under 30 with stable Graves' hyperthyroidism. Each CDR3 is given with its conserved first and last residue. The D gene is left open where the match is weak. Clone size is shown for a subset of rows, as once, few, many or a class of expanded clone.

j_call	clone_size	v_call	d_call	cdr3_nt	cdr3_aa
TRBJ2-5	few	TRBV28	-	TGTGCCAGCAGTATAGGGACTTTTTCACCAGAGACCCAGTACTTC	CASSIGTFSPETQYF
TRBJ1-1	many	TRBV28	-	TGTGCCAGCAGTTTGAGGACGGTTTCTGAAGCTTTCTTT	CASSLRTVSEAFF
TRBJ1-2	-	TRBV7-3	-	TGTGCCAGCAGCTCCGAGTCAACAGGGAGTGTCTATGGCTACACCTTC	CASSSESTGSVYGYTF
TRBJ1-2	few	TRBV11-1	-	TGTGCCAGCAGCTTGTCGCTGCTTTCCGGACAGCAGCAAGGCTATGGCTACACCTTC	CASSLSLLSGQQQGYGYTF
TRBJ2-7	many	TRBV7-2	TRBD1	TGTGCCAGCAGCTTAGCCGAGACAGGGTCATACGAGCAGTACTTC	CASSLAETGSYEQYF
TRBJ2-5	many	TRBV11-3	-	TGTGCCAGCAGCTTAGGGGAGATTAACCAAGAGACCCAGTACTTC	CASSLGEINQETQYF
TRBJ1-3	-	TRBV12-3/TRBV12-4	-	TGTGCCAGCAGTTTATCGGTCGGGCAGTTCTCTGGAAACACCATATATTTT	CASSLSVGQFSGNTIYF
TRBJ2-5	many	TRBV12-3/TRBV12-4	TRBD2	TGTGCCAGCAGTGCCTTGACTAGCGGAAAAGAGACCCAGTACTTC	CASSALTSGKETQYF
TRBJ2-7	many	TRBV11-1	TRBD2	TGTGCCAGCAGCCCACTGACTAGCGGGAGCTCCTACGAGCAGTACTTC	CASSPLTSGSSYEQYF
TRBJ2-3	few	TRBV11-2	-	TGTGCCAGCAGCCAAGATGCGGCAGCGACTAGCACAGATACGCAGTATTTT	CASSQDAAATSTDTQYF
TRBJ1-2	many	TRBV6-1	TRBD1	TGTGCCAGCAGTGGGGAATATGGACAGGAGTACTATGGCTACACCTTC	CASSGEYGQEYYGYTF